This passage covers 27 T cell receptor beta chains from one sample sequenced in a study of shared clonotypes between healthy human individuals. The table came from immunoSEQ multiplex PCR; TCRdb's copy has only in-frame clones and leaves some out. The sample contains more than 2 million clones, less than 95% of which appear only once. Naive CD8 cells, CD45RO-negative and positively selected for CCR7, excluded terminally differentiated effector memory CD45RA+ cells. The sample was naive CD8+ T cells sorted from blood. The receptors were sampled from a man aged 18 to 30 in good health.

V is TRBV6-5 and J is TRBJ1-6; no firm D call. Germline CDR1 and CDR2: MNHEY and SVGAGI. V was trimmed by 8 bases and J by 9 bases, leaving 20 bases between them. The CDR3 runs to 15 residues. CDR3 DNA: TGTGCCAGCGCCCCATACCCAGAAGATACTTCACCCCTCCACTTT. Translated, it gives CASAPYPEDTSPLHF.

In the case of this clone: Mismatch with germline at one junction end may stem from a read error. The chain carries TRBV7-9 and TRBJ1-5; D remains ambiguous. Germline assignment: CDR1 SEHNR and CDR2 FQNEAQ (reference sequence). This CDR3 is 12 amino acids long. In DNA form, the CDR3 reads TGTGCCAGCAGCTCCAATAATCAGCCCCATCATTTT. Its protein is CASSSNNQPHHF.

This sequence joins TRBV29-1 and TRBJ2-5, with a possible D match to TRBD1 (7 bases). The V end was cut by 3 bases, the J end by 2 bases, with 28 bases between. The CDR3 contains 19 residues. The V gene's germline CDR1 is SQVTM and CDR2 ANQGSEA. In nucleotides, the CDR3 is TGCAGCGTTGATGGGGACAGAAACTCCGGGAGCTATATTCAAGAGACCCAGTACTTC. It encodes CSVDGDRNSGSYIQETQYF.

The V and J genes are TRBV29-1 and TRBJ2-7; D not resolved. The CDR3 runs 15 residues. Germline V gives CDR1 SQVTM, CDR2 ANQGSEA. Trimming left V 2 bases short and J 4 bases short, with 18 bases between. The CDR3 protein is CSVEPRRVLEYEQYF. The CDR3 nucleotides read TGCAGCGTTGAACCCCGCCGGGTCCTCGAGTACGAGCAGTACTTC.

The chain recombines TRBV6-5 with TRBJ1-2; TRBD1 agrees at 7 bases. The V gene's germline CDR1 is MNHEY and CDR2 SVGAGI. V lost 7 bases and J lost 4; bases outside the gene matches: 6. This CDR3 is built from 13 residues. The CDR3 protein is CASTTTGIYGYTF. In DNA, the CDR3 is TGTGCCAGCACTACGACAGGGATCTATGGCTACACCTTC.

This chain links TRBV4-3 with TRBJ2-1; D may be TRBD2 (6 bases). V was shortened by 4 bases and J by 9 bases, with 16 bases between the two germline ends. This CDR3 comprises 14 residues. The V gene's germline CDR1 is LGHNA and CDR2 YSLEER. DNA for the CDR3: TGCGCCAGCAGCCGAGAACTAGCTCAAACTGAGCAGTTCTTC. As protein: CASSRELAQTEQFF.

The table lists this clone with a count of one. V and J are TRBV7-9 and TRBJ2-1, with a weak D call TRBD1 (6 bases). This CDR3 is built from 15 residues. V lost 5 bases to trimming and J lost 5 bases, with 16 bases between them. Per the germline V gene, CDR1 is SEHNR and CDR2 is FQNEAQ (reference sequence). The CDR3 nucleotides are TGTGCCAGCAGCAGAAATCAGGGGCTTGACAATGAGCAGTTCTTC. Amino acids: CASSRNQGLDNEQFF. Full variable domain (missing parts from reference TRBV7-9 and TRBJ2-1): DTGVSQNPRHKITKRGQNVTFRCDPISEHNRLYWYRQTLGQGPEFLTYFQNEAQLEKSRLLSDRFSAERPKGSFSTLEIQRTEQGDSAMYLCASSRNQGLDNEQFFGPGTRLTVL.

The chain combines TRBV30 with TRBJ1-5; D possibly corresponds to TRBD1 (6 bases). Between the trimmed V and J ends, which lost 2 bases and 3 bases, there was a span of 14 bases. The CDR3 loop spans 15 amino acids. The V gene's germline CDR1 is GTSNPN and CDR2 SVGIG (reference sequence). As DNA, the CDR3 is TGTGCCTGGAGTCGGGACACCCTTTCCAATCAGCCCCAGCATTTT. Amino acids: CAWSRDTLSNQPQHF.

This rearrangement joins TRBV4-1 to TRBJ2-1; tentative D call: TRBD2 (6 bases). CDR3 length equals 15 residues. Trimming shortened V by 5 bases and J by 3 bases, and 14 bases separated the two germline ends. CDR1 and CDR2 from the germline V gene are MGHRA and YSYEKL. The CDR3 is CASSSPERVYNEQFF. The CDR3 DNA sequence: TGCGCCAGCAGCTCCCCAGAGCGGGTCTACAATGAGCAGTTCTTC.

The chain is built from TRBV7-9 and TRBJ2-7; perhaps TRBD1 as D (5 bases). V lost 1 base and J lost 5, with 15 bases in between. The CDR3 covers 15 residues. CDR1 and CDR2 (germline): SEHNR, FQNEAQ (reference sequence). CDR3 in DNA: TGTGCCAGCAGCTTAGTTCAGGGTCCCAACGACGAGCAGTACTTC. Encoded protein: CASSLVQGPNDEQYF.

This clone was observed a single time. The same CDR3 arises from other DNA sequences in this sample as well. The rearrangement uses TRBV14 and TRBJ1-2; D call uncertain. The germline gives CDR1 SGHDN, CDR2 FVKESK. The CDR3 is made up of 14 amino acids. Trimming shortened V by 4 bases and J by 1 base, and 10 bases separated the two germline ends. The CDR3 sequence is CASSPTLGNYGYTF. The CDR3 DNA is TGTGCCAGCAGCCCGACCCTGGGTAACTATGGCTACACCTTC.

V and J are TRBV7-2 and TRBJ2-7; 9 bases align to TRBD2. The V gene end was trimmed by 0 bases and the J gene end by 5 bases; junction bases not matched to a gene: 14. Germline values: CDR1 SGHTA, CDR2 FQGNSA. The CDR3 is made up of 18 amino acids. The CDR3 nucleotides read TGTGCCAGCAGCTTAGCTGAGCTCTGGCGGGAGGGCCACCACGAGCAGTACTTC. Translation: CASSLAELWREGHHEQYF. Full variable domain (missing parts from reference TRBV7-2 and TRBJ2-7): GAGVSQSPSNKVTEKGKDVELRCDPISGHTALYWYRQSLGQGLEFLIYFQGNSAPDKSGLPSDRFSAERTGGSVSTLTIQRTQQEDSAVYLCASSLAELWREGHHEQYFGPGTRLTVT.

V usage is TRBV28 and J usage is TRBJ1-1, with no clear D. The germline V and J ends were trimmed by 3 bases and 1 base, with 9 bases remaining between them. CDR1 and CDR2 from the germline V gene are MDHEN and SYDVKM. The CDR3 sequence is 14 residues long. The CDR3 region has the DNA TGTGCCAGCAGTTTCTTGGTAACGAACACTGAAGCTTTCTTT. It codes for CASSFLVTNTEAFF.

V is TRBV9 and J is TRBJ1-2; D remains unclear. Germline-derived CDR1 and CDR2 are SGDLS and YYNGEE. Trimming cost V 3 bases and J 3 bases, with 9 bases left between them. The CDR3 is 13 residues long. The CDR3: CASSGGGYYGYTF. The CDR3 DNA sequence: TGTGCCAGCAGCGGGGGAGGTTACTATGGCTACACCTTC.

The V and J genes are TRBV6-5 and TRBJ1-2; the match to TRBD1 covers 9 bases. Germline V lookup: CDR1 MNHEY, CDR2 SVGAGI. The ends lost 2 bases at V and 8 bases at J; junction bases unmatched: 9. The CDR3 runs to 15 residues. CDR3 DNA: TGTGCCAGCAGTTACGGACAGGGGATCGGGAACGGCTACACCTTC. Encoded protein: CASSYGQGIGNGYTF.

The V call is TRBV2, the J call TRBJ2-2, with 13 bases aligning to TRBD2. The length of the CDR3 is 15 residues. Per germline, CDR1 SNHLY and CDR2 FYNNEI. V shed 6 bases and J 10 bases; nucleotides not matched to a gene: 8. The CDR3 is CASRLGLAGNEELFF. For the CDR3, the DNA is TGTGCCAGCAGATTGGGACTAGCGGGAAATGAGGAGCTGTTTTTT.

This chain uses TRBV5-6 with TRBJ2-2, with a tentative D call TRBD1 (5 bases). CDR3 size: 16 residues. Trimming removed 4 bases from V and 8 bases from J, with 21 bases in between. The germline V gene has CDR1 SGHDT and CDR2 YYEEEE. The CDR3 region has the DNA TGTGCCAGCAGCCCCGGAGACAGCTTCTGGTTTGGGGAGCTGTTTTTT. As protein: CASSPGDSFWFGELFF. The complete variable domain, with remaining parts taken from reference TRBV5-6 and TRBJ2-2, reads DAGVTQSPTHLIKTRGQQVTLRCSPKSGHDTVSWYQQALGQGPQFIFQYYEEEERQRGNFPDRFSGHQFPNYSSELNVNALLLGDSALYLCASSPGDSFWFGELFFGEGSRLTVL.

V and J are TRBV7-9 and TRBJ2-3; D might be TRBD1 (6 bases). V lost 4 bases to trimming and J lost 3 bases, with 17 bases between them. The CDR3 runs 16 residues. Germline assignment: CDR1 SEHNR and CDR2 FQNEAQ (reference sequence). The CDR3 nucleotides are TGTGCCAGCAGCTCCAAGTCGGGTAGGGGGACAGATACGCAGTATTTT. Protein: CASSSKSGRGTDTQYF. Variable domain in full (rest from reference TRBV7-9 and TRBJ2-3): DTGVSQNPRHKITKRGQNVTFRCDPISEHNRLYWYRQTLGQGPEFLTYFQNEAQLEKSRLLSDRFSAERPKGSFSTLEIQRTEQGDSAMYLCASSSKSGRGTDTQYFGPGTRLTVL.

The chain joins TRBV4-1 to TRBJ1-3; TRBD1 agrees at 7 bases. Trimming removed 4 bases from V and 6 bases from J; junction bases left unmatched: 9. Looked up from germline, CDR1 is MGHRA and CDR2 is YSYEKL. This CDR3 has 15 residues. CDR3 protein: CASSPLQGGQNTIYF. For the CDR3, the DNA is TGCGCCAGCAGCCCACTCCAGGGGGGGCAAAACACCATATATTTT.

The chain is built from TRBV10-1 and TRBJ2-1; D is undetermined. CDR1 WNHNN and CDR2 SYGVQD come from the germline V gene (reference sequence). V lost 10 bases and J lost 4, with 23 bases in between. This CDR3 contains 16 residues. The CDR3 loop is CATPPLRFDPYNEQFF. In nucleotides, the CDR3 is TGCGCCACCCCGCCCCTTCGGTTCGATCCATACAATGAGCAGTTCTTC.

CDR3 sequence (DNA): TGTGCCAGCAGCACCACCCCCGGGACAGGGAATGGCTACACCTTC. Residues: CASSTTPGTGNGYTF. The chain recombines TRBV7-8 with TRBJ1-2; 9 nucleotides match TRBD1. The CDR3 runs to 15 residues. The V and J ends lost 5 bases and 6 bases, in that order; junction bases with no gene match: 10. Germline V gene lookup returns CDR1 SGHVS and CDR2 FQNEAQ.

Turning to this clone: This same CDR3 is encoded by further DNA sequences in the sample. The chain combines TRBV6-5 with TRBJ1-1, with D uncertain. The CDR3 has 13 residues. V shed 4 bases and J shed 1 base, with 7 bases lying between them. Germline V gene sequence: CDR1 MNHEY, CDR2 SVGAGI. CDR3 in amino acids: CASSFGRNTEAFF. For the CDR3, the DNA is TGTGCCAGCAGTTTCGGACGGAACACTGAAGCTTTCTTT.

This sequence joins TRBV2 and TRBJ2-1; no firm D call. In germline, CDR1 is SNHLY, CDR2 FYNNEI. V was trimmed by 4 bases and J by 10 bases, leaving 8 bases between them. The CDR3 has 11 amino acids. The CDR3 DNA follows: TGTGCCAGCAGTGGTACGGCGGAGCAGTTCTTC. Protein: CASSGTAEQFF.

The rearrangement uses TRBV27 and TRBJ2-1; 7 nucleotides align to TRBD2. The CDR3 runs to 13 residues. Germline CDR1 is MNHEY and CDR2 is SMNVEV (reference sequence). With V trimmed by 4 bases and J by 6 bases, 3 bases remained unmatched. CDR3 in amino acids: CASSYSGTNEQFF. Here the CDR3 DNA reads TGTGCCAGCAGTTACAGCGGGACCAATGAGCAGTTCTTC.

The chain couples TRBV4-2 to TRBJ1-1, with a possible D match to TRBD1 (6 bases). Germline V CDR1 and CDR2: LGHNA, YNFKEQ. The CDR3 is 13 amino acids. V was pared by 1 base and J by 11 bases, with 14 bases between. The CDR3 is CASSQAGGLEAFF. CDR3 coding DNA: TGTGCCAGCAGCCAAGCCGGGGGGCTAGAGGCTTTCTTT.

This clone was observed once. The chain's CDR3 is CASSLGTGGQETQYF. CDR3 DNA: TGTGCCAGCAGCTTGGGTACGGGGGGCCAAGAGACCCAGTACTTC. The genes are TRBV11-1 and TRBJ2-5; the match to TRBD2 covers 7 bases. The trim removed 3 bases at V and 1 base at J, leaving 5 bases unmatched. The CDR3 contains 15 residues. Germline CDR1 and CDR2: SGHAT and FQDESV (reference sequence).

The chain has TRBV2 and TRBJ2-7; 8 bases agree with TRBD1. With V trimmed by 1 base and J by 2 bases, 4 bases remained unmatched. The CDR3 sequence is 15 residues long. CDR1 and CDR2 from the germline V gene are SNHLY and FYNNEI. The CDR3 loop reads CASSEGTGKTYEQYF. CDR3 bases: TGTGCCAGCAGTGAAGGGACAGGGAAGACCTACGAGCAGTACTTC.